The clone carrying this TCR beta chain has a single count. As originally analysed: Amplification with reference gene primers provided the estimates of nucleated cell counts. The table came from immunoSEQ multiplex PCR; TCRdb's copy has only in-frame clones and leaves some out. The V and J calls and clone size are taken from that table; D and trimming were inferred from the DNA. In the table there are under 200,000 clones, around 82% of which are singletons. With V trimmed by 3 bases and J by 3 bases, 1 base remained unmatched. Germline CDR1 and CDR2: LNHNV and YYDKDF (reference sequence). This CDR3 is 13 amino acids long. This sample is part of a study of blood T cell repertoires in COVID-19. Study at large: Samples taken during acute and convalescent COVID-19 were collected in the United States, Italy and Spain. T cells, B-cell-depleted T cells, or PBMCs provided the cDNA or gDNA that served as material.

This chain connects TRBV15 to TRBJ1-1; TRBD1 matches 7 bases. The clonotype originates from a human donor with acute or convalescent COVID-19. The donor label of this sample is uncertain. The specimen was peripheral blood. CDR3: CATSSRGDTEAFF. CDR3 coding DNA: TGTGCCACCAGCAGCAGGGGGGACACTGAAGCTTTCTTT.